Below are 9 T cell receptor beta chains sequenced from a single sample in a study of blood T cells in healthy people across ages. A J-beta primer mix and a sample-barcoded 5' primer were used in a second PCR of roughly 6 to 11 cycles. TCRdb re-analysed the 5' RACE reads in MiXCR, keeping a single row per CDR3 protein. The sample lists over a million distinct CDR3 sequences; about 23% were seen once. This sample also appeared in a second study, on T cells of mothers and their children.

The sequenced material came from blood. Source of these receptors: a girl aged 2-10 years in good health.

This chain connects TRBV6-5 to TRBJ2-5, with D possibly matching TRBD1 (6 bases). The J call could be wrong; TRBJ2-1 is a better fit for the DNA end. The CDR3 covers 15 residues. CDR1 is MNHEY and CDR2 is SVGAGI in the germline V gene. Here the CDR3 DNA reads TGTGCCAGCAGATACCGGGACACGACCTACAATGAGCAGTTCTTC. This gives the protein CASRYRDTTYNEQFF.

The V and J genes are TRBV11-3 and TRBJ2-2, with D maybe TRBD1 (6 bases). Between the trimmed V and J ends, which lost 5 bases and 1 base, there was a span of 14 bases. The germline V gene has CDR1 SGHNT and CDR2 YENEEA. CDR3 size: 16 residues. CDR3 DNA: TGTGCCAGCAGCCCCCGACAGGTGGAGAACACCGGGGAGCTGTTTTTT. Translating gives CASSPRQVENTGELFF.

A few counts support this clonotype. The gene calls are TRBV18 and TRBJ1-1, with TRBD1 as a possible D gene (5 bases). Germline lookup yields CDR1 KGHSH and CDR2 LQKENI. V was cut by 3 bases and J by 6 bases, with 20 bases left in between. CDR3 length: 16 residues. CDR3 sequence: CASSPGTRLGDPEAFF. The CDR3 DNA reads TGTGCCAGCTCACCCGGGACCCGCCTAGGGGACCCTGAAGCTTTCTTT.

The J gene is TRBJ2-1, the V gene TRBV6-2 or TRBV6-3, with a possible D match to TRBD1 (6 bases). The DNA end is more similar to TRBJ2-7, so the J call may be wrong. CDR3 length: 16 amino acids. CDR1 and CDR2 from the germline V gene are MNHEY and SVGEGT. The CDR3 DNA reads as TGTGCCAGCGCCTTCTCCCGGGACAAACAATCCTACGAGCAGTACTTC. Residues: CASAFSRDKQSYEQYF.

This clonotype was counted a few times. One end of the junction fails to match germline, which may point to a read error. The V gene is TRBV7-2, the J gene TRBJ1-1, with 7 bases matching TRBD1. Looked up from germline, CDR1 is SGHTA and CDR2 is FQGNSA. This CDR3 has 16 residues. For the CDR3, the DNA is TGCGCCAGCAGCCCCCAATTCATGGCAGGGGGTACTGAAGCTTTCTTT. The encoded protein is CASSPQFMAGGTEAFF.

This clonotype has a handful of counts. The chain employs TRBV20-1 and TRBJ2-7; no firm D call. The CDR3 is 13 residues long. V lost 4 bases, J lost 0 bases, and 10 bases lay in between. From germline, CDR1 is DFQATT and CDR2 SNEGSKA (reference sequence). The CDR3 DNA sequence: TGCAGTGCTAATTGGGCGAGCTCCTACGAGCAGTACTTC. Protein: CSANWASSYEQYF.

The chain links TRBV29-1 to TRBJ2-1, with no clear D. Between the trimmed V and J ends, which lost 4 bases and 7 bases, there was a span of 14 bases. Germline loops: CDR1 SQVTM, CDR2 ANQGSEA. This CDR3 spans 13 amino acids. CDR3 loop: CSVVDDNGNEQFF. The DNA for the CDR3 is TGCAGCGTTGTAGACGATAACGGGAATGAGCAGTTCTTC.

This clonotype was seen only a few times. The chain joins TRBV4-2 to TRBJ1-2; weak D call: TRBD1 (6 bases). CDR1 and CDR2 (germline): LGHNA, YNFKEQ. This CDR3 comprises 15 residues. Trimming shortened V by 0 bases and J by 6 bases, and 14 bases separated the two germline ends. The CDR3 loop is CASSQERGGLDGYTF. CDR3 in DNA: TGTGCCAGCAGCCAAGAAAGGGGGGGGCTTGATGGCTACACCTTC.

This clonotype showed up just a few times. The chain joins TRBV29-1 to TRBJ1-1; unclear D gene. Per the germline V gene, CDR1 is SQVTM and CDR2 is ANQGSEA. V lost 3 bases and J lost 0, with 8 bases in between. The CDR3 is 13 amino acids. The CDR3 is CSVEKVMNTEAFF. In nucleotides, the CDR3 is TGCAGCGTTGAGAAGGTAATGAACACTGAAGCTTTCTTT.